The 32 T cell receptor beta chains reported below all come from one sample, sequenced in a study of T cell responses to AZD1222 COVID-19 vaccine. Profiling relied on immunoSEQ multiplex PCR, and the TCRdb table lists in-frame clones only, not all of them. Among tens of thousands of clones listed, around 85% were seen once. The sample was peripheral blood, taken 28 days after the second AZD1222 dose. The receptors were sampled from an adult who received the AZD1222 COVID-19 vaccine.

V is TRBV6-5 and J is TRBJ1-6; D remains ambiguous. This CDR3 contains 16 residues. The V gene's germline CDR1 is MNHEY and CDR2 SVGAGI. V was cut by 1 base and J by 6 bases, with 13 bases left in between. CDR3 DNA: TGTGCCAGCAGTTACTTTAGCGCGGTGGGTAATTCACCCCTCCACTTT. It yields the protein CASSYFSAVGNSPLHF.

The chain carries TRBV6-5 and TRBJ1-3; 8 bases are shared with TRBD1. The CDR3 runs to 16 residues. Germline V gives CDR1 MNHEY, CDR2 SVGAGI. V was pared by 0 bases and J by 4 bases, with 5 bases of the junction left unmatched. The CDR3 loop is CASSYSRQGLGNTIYF. In DNA, the CDR3 is TGTGCCAGCAGTTACTCGAGACAGGGGCTGGGAAACACCATATATTTT.

The V call is TRBV2, the J call TRBJ2-7, with D unclear. There are 13 residues in the CDR3. V lost 2 bases to trimming and J lost 6 bases, with 11 bases between them. CDR1 and CDR2 (germline): SNHLY, FYNNEI. CDR3 nucleotides: TGTGCCAGCAGTGAACTGAGTCGAGTCGAGCAGTACTTC. This sequence encodes CASSELSRVEQYF.

CDR3 region: CASSLQGMEETQYF. CDR3 in DNA: TGTGCCAGCAGCCTACAGGGGATGGAAGAGACCCAGTACTTC. The chain uses TRBV7-8 and TRBJ2-5; the match to TRBD1 covers 7 bases. Germline CDR1 reads SGHVS; CDR2 reads FQNEAQ. The CDR3 loop spans 14 amino acids. V shed 5 bases and J 3 bases; nucleotides not matched to a gene: 6.

This chain joins TRBV27 and TRBJ1-6; weak D call: TRBD1 (5 bases). Deletions cut 0 bases from V and 11 bases from J, with 14 bases between. Germline assignment: CDR1 MNHEY and CDR2 SMNVEV (reference sequence). The CDR3 sequence is 15 residues long. CDR3 in amino acids: CASSLSRERVTPLHF. As DNA, the CDR3 is TGTGCCAGCAGTTTATCCAGGGAGAGGGTTACACCCCTCCACTTT.

The V call is TRBV6-2 or TRBV6-3, the J call TRBJ2-7; D may be TRBD2 (6 bases). Germline CDR1 MNHEY, CDR2 SVGEGT. Deletions cut 2 bases from V and 3 bases from J, with 11 bases between. This CDR3 has 14 amino acids. The CDR3 loop is CASSYPDGSYEQYF. In DNA, the CDR3 is TGTGCCAGCAGTTACCCGGACGGGAGCTACGAGCAGTACTTC.

The V and J genes are TRBV7-9 and TRBJ2-3, with TRBD2 matching over 10 bases. The germline V gene encodes CDR1 SEHNR and CDR2 FQNEAQ (reference sequence). V gave up 8 bases and J gave up 6 bases; unmatched junction bases: 8. The CDR3 length is 14 residues. The CDR3 region has the DNA TGTGCCAGCGGGACTAGCGTGAGAGGGGATACGCAGTATTTT. Amino acids: CASGTSVRGDTQYF.

The rearrangement joins TRBV7-2 to TRBJ2-7; D possibly uses TRBD1 or TRBD2 (5 bases each). The CDR3 covers 14 residues. Between the trimmed V and J ends, which lost 5 bases and 8 bases, there was a span of 19 bases. Germline V gene data show CDR1 as SGHTA and CDR2 as FQGNSA. CDR3 DNA sequence: TGTGCCAGCAGCCCAATGGTGGGACGAAACAAGCAGTACTTC. This translates into CASSPMVGRNKQYF.

The CDR3 DNA sequence: TGTGCCAGCAGGGCAGGGGGCAAGCATAAGAGCGACCAGCATTTT. This translates into CASRAGGKHKSDQHF. V usage is TRBV27 and J usage is TRBJ1-5; 8 positions agree with TRBD1. CDR1 and CDR2 from the germline V gene are MNHEY and SMNVEV (reference sequence). V shed 6 bases and J 12 bases; nucleotides not matched to a gene: 16. The CDR3 spans 15 residues.

The table lists this clone with a count of one. This sequence joins TRBV18 and TRBJ1-3; the D is unclear. This CDR3 region has 15 residues. Germline assignment: CDR1 KGHSH and CDR2 LQKENI. Trimming stripped 2 bases from V and 4 bases from J, with 12 bases between. In DNA, the CDR3 is TGTGCCAGCTCACCAGTCGTAACGGTCGGAAACACCATATATTTT. Encoded protein: CASSPVVTVGNTIYF. The complete variable domain, with remaining parts taken from reference TRBV18 and TRBJ1-3, reads NAGVMQNPRHLVRRRGQEARLRCSPMKGHSHVYWYRQLPEEGLKFMVYLQKENIIDESGMPKERFSAEFPKEGPSILRIQQVVRGDSAAYFCASSPVVTVGNTIYFGEGSWLTVV.

This clone was counted once. This chain connects TRBV11-1 to TRBJ2-3; the D gene is possibly TRBD1 (6 bases). Germline CDR1 is SGHAT and CDR2 is FQDESV (reference sequence). The V end lost 5 bases, the J end lost 2 bases, and 17 bases lay between the germline ends. CDR3 size: 16 residues. CDR3 coding DNA: TGTGCCAGCAGCCCTCAAAGGGACACCCTCACAGATACGCAGTATTTT. Amino acid sequence: CASSPQRDTLTDTQYF.

The chain uses TRBV3-1 (or the pseudogene TRBV3-2) and TRBJ1-1; 9 bases map to TRBD1. Germline V gene lookup returns CDR1 LGHDT and CDR2 YNNKEL (reference sequence). The CDR3 has 17 residues. Germline trimming cut 4 bases from V and 5 bases from J; bases unmatched to any gene: 14. The CDR3 loop is CASSPSGQGCRWTEAFF. The CDR3 nucleotides are TGTGCCAGCAGCCCGTCGGGACAGGGTTGCCGATGGACTGAAGCTTTCTTT.

Concerning this clone: Other DNA sequences in this specimen translate into the identical CDR3. The gene calls are TRBV30 and TRBJ1-6; no clear D gene. CDR3 size: 14 residues. Germline V gene lookup returns CDR1 GTSNPN and CDR2 SVGIG (reference sequence). Trimming left V 2 bases short and J 0 bases short, with 5 bases between. The CDR3 protein is CAWSRSSYNSPLHF. CDR3 nucleotide sequence: TGTGCCTGGAGTAGGAGCTCCTATAATTCACCCCTCCACTTT.

The V gene is TRBV19, the J gene TRBJ1-1; 9 nucleotides match TRBD1. V gave up 5 bases and J gave up 5 bases; unmatched junction bases: 12. Germline loops: CDR1 LNHDA, CDR2 SQIVND (reference sequence). The CDR3 consists of 16 residues. The CDR3 loop is CASSFVGTGTRTEAFF. Written as DNA, the CDR3 is TGTGCCAGTAGTTTTGTCGGGACAGGGACACGGACTGAAGCTTTCTTT.

This chain joins TRBV18 and TRBJ1-3; D gene ambiguous. Germline-derived CDR1 and CDR2 are KGHSH and LQKENI. The V and J ends lost 2 bases and 0 bases respectively, with 11 bases between them. CDR3 length: 16 amino acids. Here the CDR3 reads CASSPNPGPSGNTIYF. For the CDR3, the DNA is TGTGCCAGCTCACCAAACCCGGGCCCCTCTGGAAACACCATATATTTT.

The chain joins TRBV21-1 to TRBJ2-7; the table gives TRBD1 as D, unverified against the DNA. TRBV21-1 is noted as a pseudogene. The CDR3 runs 16 residues. The CDR3 protein is CASSKGPDRYESVKYF. CDR3 DNA: TGTGCCAGCAGCAAAGGTCCGGACAGGTATGAGTCGGTCAAGTACTTC.

The V call is TRBV19, the J call TRBJ1-1, with a tentative D call TRBD1 (6 bases). Trimming stripped 6 bases from V and 1 base from J, with 12 bases between. The germline V gene has CDR1 LNHDA and CDR2 SQIVND (reference sequence). The CDR3 extends over 14 amino acids. The chain's CDR3 is CASRPGHGNTEAFF. The CDR3 DNA follows: TGTGCCAGTAGGCCGGGACACGGGAACACTGAAGCTTTCTTT.

The rearrangement links TRBV27 to TRBJ1-2; D is undetermined. V lost 5 bases and J lost 5, with 15 bases in between. Per germline, CDR1 MNHEY and CDR2 SMNVEV (reference sequence). CDR3 size: 14 residues. As DNA, the CDR3 is TGTGCCAGCAGTCCCCGGGGTGATCGATATGGCTACACCTTC. Translating it yields CASSPRGDRYGYTF.

This chain links TRBV6-2 or TRBV6-3 with TRBJ2-2, with D uncertain. V was trimmed by 8 bases and J by 3 bases, leaving 10 bases between them. The CDR3 spans 13 residues. Germline CDR1 MNHEY, CDR2 SVGEGT. The CDR3 coding sequence is TGTGCCAGCGGCCCGGTGGACACCGGGGAGCTGTTTTTT. Translated: CASGPVDTGELFF.

This chain joins TRBV7-4 and TRBJ2-4; maybe TRBD1 (6 bases). Germline-derived CDR1 and CDR2 are SGHVT and SQSDAQ. The CDR3 has 18 residues. The V gene lost 4 bases and the J gene lost 0 bases, with 19 bases spanning the gap. The CDR3 DNA sequence: TGTGCCAGCAGCTCACCACTTACAGGGAGAAGAGCCAAAAACATTCAGTACTTC. Protein product: CASSSPLTGRRAKNIQYF.

The chain uses TRBV3-1 (or the pseudogene TRBV3-2) and TRBJ1-4; 7 nucleotides agree with TRBD1. Per the germline V gene, CDR1 is LGHDT and CDR2 is YNNKEL (reference sequence). The CDR3 length is 15 residues. Unmatched junction bases numbered 6, after V lost 2 bases and J lost 6 bases. CDR3 in DNA: TGTGCCAGCAGCCAACCCCGGGACAGCTATGAAAAACTGTTTTTT. Translating it yields CASSQPRDSYEKLFF.

The rearrangement uses TRBV12-3 or TRBV12-4 and TRBJ1-2; 7 bases align to TRBD1. The ends lost 6 bases at V and 7 bases at J; junction bases unmatched: 2. The CDR3 has 11 residues. This CDR3 is CASSHRGGYTF. DNA of the CDR3: TGTGCCAGCAGCCACAGGGGTGGCTACACCTTC.

The rearrangement joins TRBV12-3 or TRBV12-4 to TRBJ2-5; D is unclear. V shed 2 bases and J shed 6 bases, with 7 bases lying between them. This CDR3 has 12 amino acids. The CDR3 DNA follows: TGTGCCAGCAGTTTAATGGACCAGACCCAGTACTTC. This sequence encodes CASSLMDQTQYF.

The V gene is TRBV18, the J gene TRBJ2-5, with D unresolved. The CDR3 is 12 amino acids. Germline assignment: CDR1 KGHSH and CDR2 LQKENI. The V end lost 0 bases, the J end lost 4 bases, and 3 bases lay between the germline ends. This CDR3 reads CASSPPGETQYF. The CDR3 DNA is TGTGCCAGCTCACCACCGGGAGAGACCCAGTACTTC. The full variable domain, rest sourced from reference TRBV18 and TRBJ2-5, is NAGVMQNPRHLVRRRGQEARLRCSPMKGHSHVYWYRQLPEEGLKFMVYLQKENIIDESGMPKERFSAEFPKEGPSILRIQQVVRGDSAAYFCASSPPGETQYFGPGTRLLVL.

This rearrangement joins TRBV6-5 to TRBJ2-7, with TRBD1 matching 8 bases. Germline loops: CDR1 MNHEY, CDR2 SVGAGI. The CDR3 has 14 residues. V lost 7 bases and J lost 6; bases outside the gene matches: 11. The CDR3 spells CASNPTGGLREQYF. CDR3 DNA sequence: TGTGCCAGCAACCCAACAGGGGGTCTGCGCGAGCAGTACTTC.

The chain is built from TRBV11-3 and TRBJ2-1; 10 nucleotides line up with TRBD1. V lost 5 bases, J lost 5 bases, and 6 bases stayed unmatched. Germline lookup yields CDR1 SGHNT and CDR2 YENEEA. This CDR3 contains 15 residues. The CDR3 spells CASSRQGAYDNEQFF. As DNA, the CDR3 is TGTGCCAGCAGCCGACAGGGGGCTTACGACAATGAGCAGTTCTTC.

This sequence joins TRBV27 and TRBJ1-2; no clear D gene. This CDR3 spans 14 amino acids. Deletions cut 6 bases from V and 1 base from J, with 12 bases between. CDR1 is MNHEY and CDR2 is SMNVEV in the germline V gene (reference sequence). DNA for the CDR3: TGTGCCAGCAGAGGGATGCTTATTAACTATGGCTACACCTTC. It codes for CASRGMLINYGYTF.

The chain recombines TRBV29-1 with TRBJ2-7, with D hard to call. V was shortened by 4 bases and J by 0 bases, with 13 bases between the two germline ends. Germline V gene data show CDR1 as SQVTM and CDR2 as ANQGSEA. The CDR3 contains 14 residues. This CDR3 reads CSVVSVLSSYEQYF. CDR3 nucleotides: TGCAGCGTTGTGAGCGTACTCAGCTCCTACGAGCAGTACTTC.

V and J are TRBV3-1 (or the pseudogene TRBV3-2) and TRBJ1-5; weak D call: TRBD1 (6 bases). The V and J ends lost 5 bases and 4 bases respectively, with 12 bases between them. The germline CDR1 and CDR2 sequences are LGHDT and YNNKEL (reference sequence). This CDR3 comprises 14 residues. The CDR3 DNA sequence: TGTGCCAGCAGCAGGGACACAACGAATCAGCCCCAGCATTTT. Its translation: CASSRDTTNQPQHF.

The chain carries TRBV19 and TRBJ1-3, with D possibly TRBD1 on 6 matching bases. CDR1 LNHDA and CDR2 SQIVND come from the germline V gene (reference sequence). The germline V and J ends were trimmed by 8 bases and 5 bases, with 16 bases remaining between them. The CDR3 length is 14 residues. The CDR3 reads CASAGTLVRNTIYF. The CDR3 DNA reads TGTGCCAGTGCCGGGACACTAGTCCGAAACACCATATATTTT.

The chain combines TRBV28 with TRBJ2-1; D gene uncertain. This CDR3 has 13 amino acids. The germline gives CDR1 MDHEN, CDR2 SYDVKM. V was cut by 5 bases and J by 6 bases, with 11 bases left in between. In DNA, the CDR3 is TGTGCCAGCAGTGCTCCCCCGATCAATGAGCAGTTCTTC. The encoded protein is CASSAPPINEQFF.

The chain joins TRBV12-3 or TRBV12-4 to TRBJ1-3, with D uncertain. V dropped 6 bases and J dropped 0 bases, with 6 bases sitting between them. The CDR3 contains 13 residues. The CDR3 sequence: CASSPSSGNTIYF. CDR3 coding DNA: TGTGCCAGCAGCCCCTCCTCTGGAAACACCATATATTTT.